This T cell receptor beta chain was captured in a study of response to subunit inactivated influenza vaccine. Study-level results: After each seasonal influenza vaccination, few new T cells are recruited, the authors suggested.

As concerns this clonotype: Its antigen is undetermined.

TCRdb called the RT-PCR reads again in MiXCR, with one record for every CDR3 protein. The repertoire holds roughly 670,000 distinct CDR3 sequences, with 14% as singletons. The CDR3 consists of 15 residues. Germline CDR1 and CDR2: MDHEN and SYDVKM. V lost 5 bases to trimming and J lost 3 bases, with 17 bases between them. The sequencing here drew on PBMCs from blood, taken 14 to 15 days before vaccination. This TCR was recovered from a man aged 45-65 years who received an inactivated influenza vaccine. The chain has TRBV28 and TRBJ2-7, with TRBD2 as a possible D gene (5 bases). The CDR3 nucleotides read TGTGCCAGCAGTCCACTTCCGGGAACGAGCTACGAGCAGTACTTC. Protein: CASSPLPGTSYEQYF.